Only one count was recorded for the clone carrying this T cell receptor (beta chain). The antigen is not known. CDR3 length: 20 amino acids. J gave up 0 bases and V 3 bases, and 19 bases lay outside the gene matches. Germline V gene data show CDR1 as SGHRS and CDR2 as YFSETQ. This entry comes from a study of shared clonotypes between healthy human individuals. Findings and caveats of the study: Sorted-subset samples were not fully sequenced, rarefaction indicated. Estimated richness values were generally larger in naive subsets than in memory subsets.

Original data processing: Filtering was not the same, since immunoSEQ gave junction-only sequences without quality scores. The assay was immunoSEQ multiplex PCR, and TCRdb's table has in-frame clones only and misses some. The V and J calls and clone size come from that table; D and trimming were worked out from the DNA. The profile shows about 2 million clones, 95% of them singletons. The sample comprised naive CD4+ T cells sorted from blood. Documented subset: CD45RA+ positively selected. The source is a man between 18 and 29 years old in good health. The rearrangement joins TRBV5-1 to TRBJ1-1; TRBD1 matches 8 bases. The CDR3 DNA reads as TGCGCCAGCAGCTCCCGGACAGGGTATTCGGTAAAAATCATGAACACTGAAGCTTTCTTT. Amino acid sequence: CASSSRTGYSVKIMNTEAFF.